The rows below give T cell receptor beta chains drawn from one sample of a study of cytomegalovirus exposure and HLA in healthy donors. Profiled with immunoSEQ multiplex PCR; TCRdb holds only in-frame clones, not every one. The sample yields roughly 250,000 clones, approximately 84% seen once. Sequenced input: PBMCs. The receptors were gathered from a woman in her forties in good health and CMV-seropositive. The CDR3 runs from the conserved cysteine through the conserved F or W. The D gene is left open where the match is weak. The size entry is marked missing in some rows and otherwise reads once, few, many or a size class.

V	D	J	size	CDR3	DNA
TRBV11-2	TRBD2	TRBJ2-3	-	CASSAGASGGTDTQYF	TGTGCCAGCAGCGCTGGCGCTAGCGGGGGCACAGATACGCAGTATTTT
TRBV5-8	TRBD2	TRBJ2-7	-	CASSSGVAGTYEQYF	TGTGCCAGCAGCTCGGGGGTAGCGGGAACCTACGAGCAGTACTTC
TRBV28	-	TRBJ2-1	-	CASSLLLGYEQFF	TGTGCCAGCAGTTTATTGCTCGGGTATGAGCAGTTCTTC
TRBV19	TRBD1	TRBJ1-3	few	CASSIRTGKGNTIYF	TGTGCCAGTAGTATCCGGACAGGAAAGGGAAACACCATATATTTT
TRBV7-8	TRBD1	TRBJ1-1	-	CASSFETTGGNTEAFF	TGTGCCAGCAGCTTTGAGACTACAGGGGGCAACACTGAAGCTTTCTTT
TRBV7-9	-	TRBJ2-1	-	CASSLVGGGEQFF	TGTGCCAGCAGCTTAGTTGGCGGTGGTGAGCAGTTCTTC
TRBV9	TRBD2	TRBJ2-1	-	CASSSQGLAKSYNEQFF	TGTGCCAGCAGCTCTCAGGGACTAGCGAAATCCTACAATGAGCAGTTCTTC
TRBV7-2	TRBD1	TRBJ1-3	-	CASSRQGGSGNTIYF	TGTGCCAGCAGCCGACAGGGCGGTTCTGGAAACACCATATATTTT
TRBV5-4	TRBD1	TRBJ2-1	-	CASSLERQGSNEQFF	TGTGCCAGCAGCTTGGAGCGACAGGGGTCCAATGAGCAGTTCTTC
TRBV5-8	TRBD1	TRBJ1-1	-	CASSSQGAGAFF	TGTGCCAGCAGCTCACAGGGGGCAGGCGCTTTCTTT
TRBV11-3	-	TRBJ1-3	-	CASSLRDTIYF	TGTGCCAGCAGCTTGAGGGACACCATATATTTT
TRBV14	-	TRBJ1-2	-	CASSQASGRGYGYTF	TGTGCCAGCAGCCAAGCCTCCGGACGGGGCTATGGCTACACCTTC
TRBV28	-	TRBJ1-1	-	CASSPSGVGYTEAFF	TGTGCCAGCAGCCCGTCGGGAGTTGGTTACACTGAAGCTTTCTTT
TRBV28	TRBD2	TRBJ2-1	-	CASMSTSGRFSYNEQFF	TGTGCCAGCATGTCTACTAGCGGGAGGTTCTCCTACAATGAGCAGTTCTTC
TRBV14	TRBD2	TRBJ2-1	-	CASSQVSKTGTRDNEQFF	TGTGCCAGCAGCCAAGTTTCGAAAACCGGGACTAGGGACAATGAGCAGTTCTTC
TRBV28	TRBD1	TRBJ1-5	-	CASSLVGGFSNQPQHF	TGTGCCAGCAGTTTAGTAGGGGGCTTTAGCAATCAGCCCCAGCATTTT
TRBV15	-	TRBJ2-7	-	CATSRAGEFTSYEQYF	TGTGCCACCAGCAGAGCCGGGGAATTTACGTCCTACGAGCAGTACTTC
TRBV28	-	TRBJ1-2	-	CASSSPIRGGGYTF	TGTGCCAGCAGCTCCCCCATCAGGGGCGGTGGCTACACCTTC